These 15 T cell receptor beta chains were sequenced from one sample in a study of blood T cells in healthy people across ages. The use of a sample-barcoded 5' primer and a J-beta primer mix characterized a second PCR of about 7 to 12 cycles. One entry per CDR3 protein, called by TCRdb with MiXCR from the 5' RACE reads. The data contain around 1,000,000 distinct CDR3 sequences, about 25% of them singletons. Another study also made use of these data, one on T cells of mothers and their children.

The sequencing input was blood. These receptors were collected from a girl aged 2 to 10 in good health.

The chain couples TRBV5-1 to TRBJ1-1, with 10 bases that match TRBD1. The junction had 12 bases not matched to a gene; V was cut back by 7 bases and J by 6 bases. Germline CDR1 SGHRS, CDR2 YFSETQ. This CDR3 has 15 amino acids. DNA of the CDR3: TGCGCCAGCCGGACCGGGACAGGGGAGGGGGCTGAAGCTTTCTTT. Residues: CASRTGTGEGAEAFF. The complete variable domain, with remaining parts taken from reference TRBV5-1 and TRBJ1-1, reads KAGVTQTPRYLIKTRGQQVTLSCSPISGHRSVSWYQQTPGQGLQFLFEYFSETQRNKGNFPGRFSGRQFSNSRSEMNVSTLELGDSALYLCASRTGTGEGAEAFFGQGTRLTVV.

This clonotype turned up a few times. This rearrangement joins TRBV7-2 to TRBJ2-5; D is ambiguous. Trimming removed 1 base from V and 2 bases from J, with 8 bases in between. Germline lookup yields CDR1 SGHTA and CDR2 FQGNSA. The CDR3 is 14 residues long. CDR3 DNA: TGTGCCAGCAGCTTAGTGTTTGGGCAAGAGACCCAGTACTTC. This codes for CASSLVFGQETQYF.

The V and J genes are TRBV6-6 and TRBJ2-5; no definite D call. The CDR3 length is 14 residues. CDR1 and CDR2 (germline): MNHNY, SVGAGI (reference sequence). V dropped 2 bases and J dropped 5 bases, with 12 bases sitting between them. The CDR3 nucleotides are TGTGCCAGCAGTTACCGGGTCGCCGGCGAGACCCAGTACTTC. This translates into CASSYRVAGETQYF.

This clonotype appeared a single time. The rearrangement links TRBV20-1 to TRBJ2-7, with 10 bases aligning to TRBD2. V shed 2 bases and J 4 bases; nucleotides not matched to a gene: 8. Germline assignment: CDR1 DFQATT and CDR2 SNEGSKA (reference sequence). This CDR3 spans 15 amino acids. Written as DNA, the CDR3 is TGCAGTGCTAGACCAGAGCGGGAGGGATTATACGAGCAGTACTTC. As protein: CSARPEREGLYEQYF.

This clonotype has just a few counts. The chain joins TRBV29-1 to TRBJ2-7; D is possibly TRBD1 (5 bases). The V and J ends lost 3 bases and 6 bases respectively, with 12 bases between them. CDR3 length: 12 amino acids. Germline CDR1 SQVTM, CDR2 ANQGSEA. The CDR3 reads CSVDWGGGEQYF. CDR3 DNA sequence: TGCAGCGTTGATTGGGGCGGTGGCGAGCAGTACTTC.

This chain joins TRBV20-1 and TRBJ2-3; D call uncertain. CDR3 length equals 13 residues. Trimming took 0 bases from V and 1 from J, leaving 5 bases between them. Germline CDR1 and CDR2: DFQATT and SNEGSKA (reference sequence). The CDR3 reads CSARDWRTDTQYF. As DNA, the CDR3 is TGCAGTGCTAGAGATTGGCGCACAGATACGCAGTATTTT.

The V gene is TRBV7-2, the J gene TRBJ1-2; 9 positions agree with TRBD1. Germline V lookup: CDR1 SGHTA, CDR2 FQGNSA. V lost 9 bases, J lost 8 bases, and 7 bases stayed unmatched. The CDR3 covers 12 residues. The chain's CDR3 is CASAGTGLGYTF. The CDR3 DNA sequence: TGTGCCAGTGCCGGGACAGGGTTAGGCTACACCTTC.

The chain employs TRBV29-1 and TRBJ2-5, with a possible D match to TRBD1 (5 bases). The V and J ends lost 4 bases and 1 base respectively, with 13 bases between them. This CDR3 is built from 14 residues. Germline lookup yields CDR1 SQVTM and CDR2 ANQGSEA. The CDR3 spells CSVVDTETQETQYF. DNA of the CDR3: TGCAGCGTTGTGGACACAGAGACCCAAGAGACCCAGTACTTC.

The V and J genes are TRBV28 and TRBJ2-5; D could derive from TRBD1 or TRBD2 (5 bases each). The ends were cut back, 5 bases at V and 5 bases at J, with 18 bases in the middle. CDR1 is MDHEN, CDR2 SYDVKM, per germline. The CDR3 has 15 amino acids. CDR3 loop: CASSPNLGTAETQYF. The CDR3, as DNA: TGTGCCAGCAGTCCGAATCTCGGGACCGCTGAGACCCAGTACTTC.

The chain recombines TRBV6-4 with TRBJ2-1; 7 bases map to TRBD2. The CDR3 extends over 16 amino acids. The germline V gene encodes CDR1 MRHNA and CDR2 SNTAGT. V trimming: 2 bases; J trimming: 0 bases; junction bases outside the gene matches: 4. The CDR3 bases are TGTGCCAGCAGTGACATAGCGGGCCTCTCCTACAATGAGCAGTTCTTC. Amino acid sequence: CASSDIAGLSYNEQFF.

This chain links TRBV4-1 with TRBJ2-5; the match to TRBD2 covers 8 bases. The DNA end lines up better with TRBJ2-1; the J call may be wrong. CDR3 length: 16 residues. Germline CDR1 and CDR2: MGHRA and YSYEKL. DNA of the CDR3: TGCGCCAGCAGCCAAGATGGGAGCGGGAGTGTAAATGAGCAGTTCTTC. Encoded protein: CASSQDGSGSVNEQFF.

V and J are TRBV20-1 and TRBJ2-4, with TRBD1 as a possible D gene (5 bases). Trimming stripped 6 bases from V and 0 bases from J, with 21 bases between. The CDR3 extends over 17 amino acids. CDR1 DFQATT and CDR2 SNEGSKA come from the germline V gene (reference sequence). The CDR3 DNA follows: TGCAGTGCCCATACATTTGCAGGGTTCCTAGCCAAAAACATTCAGTACTTC. It encodes CSAHTFAGFLAKNIQYF.

The table lists this clonotype with many counts. This rearrangement joins TRBV4-3 to TRBJ1-2, with D tentatively TRBD1 (5 bases). CDR1 and CDR2 from the germline V gene are LGHNA and YSLEER. The length of the CDR3 is 16 residues. Trimming cost V 2 bases and J 4 bases, with 17 bases left between them. DNA for the CDR3: TGCGCCAGCAGCCAATTGGGGCCGCGACCTGCCTATGGCTACACCTTC. Its translation: CASSQLGPRPAYGYTF.

The V gene is TRBV29-1, the J gene TRBJ2-7; TRBD1 agrees at 8 bases. The V gene end was trimmed by 7 bases and the J gene end by 3 bases; junction bases not matched to a gene: 8. The length of the CDR3 is 13 residues. Looked up from germline, CDR1 is SQVTM and CDR2 is ANQGSEA. The CDR3 DNA reads as TGCAGCGCGACAGGGGACCTTGACTACGAGCAGTACTTC. Its protein product is CSATGDLDYEQYF.

V usage is TRBV28 and J usage is TRBJ2-7; D is unclear. Germline CDR1 MDHEN, CDR2 SYDVKM. The length of the CDR3 is 12 residues. The V and J ends lost 2 bases and 1 base respectively, with 3 bases between them. CDR3 nucleotides: TGTGCCAGCAGTTTAATGTCCTACGAGCAGTACTTC. This sequence encodes CASSLMSYEQYF. Looking up the rest from reference TRBV28 and TRBJ2-7 gives the full variable domain: DVKVTQSSRYLVKRTGEKVFLECVQDMDHENMFWYRQDPGLGLRLIYFSYDVKMKEKGDIPEGYSVSREKKERFSLILESASTNQTSMYLCASSLMSYEQYFGPGTRLTVT.